This TCR beta chain originates from a study of blood T cell repertoires in COVID-19. Turning to the study itself: There were acute and convalescent COVID-19 samples, and they came from the United States, Italy and Spain.

Original methodology: The assay estimated nucleated cells by amplifying reference gene primers. Only in-frame clones appear in the TCRdb table, and some are missing; sequencing was by immunoSEQ multiplex PCR. The DNA gave D and trimming, while V, J and clone size come from that table. The sample lists 40,000 to 45,000 clones, just under 70% occurring once. V was clipped by 3 bases and J by 5 bases; unmatched bases: 7. This CDR3 is built from 15 residues. The V gene's germline CDR1 is SEHNR and CDR2 FQNEAQ (reference sequence). This sequence originates from an elderly man with acute or convalescent COVID-19. The sequenced sample consisted of peripheral blood. The chain combines TRBV7-9 with TRBJ1-5; the match to TRBD1 covers 7 bases. The chain's CDR3 is CASSLGRGKDQPQHF. The CDR3 DNA reads TGTGCCAGCAGCTTGGGCAGGGGGAAGGATCAGCCCCAGCATTTT.